These T cell receptor beta chains were read from a single sample in a study of blood T cells in healthy people across ages. TCRdb ran MiXCR on the 5' RACE reads and lists one entry per CDR3 protein. In the table there are about 1.4 million distinct CDR3 sequences, approximately 59% of which are singletons. Sequenced input: blood. Every receptor here comes from a young man in good health. Both conserved end residues are part of each CDR3. The D gene is left open where the match is weak. Clone size, where shown, is once, few, many, or a class for clones that have expanded.

V: TRBV4-1
J: TRBJ2-7
size: once
D: TRBD2
CDR3: CASSQVLAAYEQYF
DNA: TGCGCCAGCAGCCAGGTACTAGCGGCCTACGAGCAGTACTTC

V: TRBV29-1
J: TRBJ2-1
size: few
D: TRBD2
CDR3: CSVRTSGGALSAYNEQFF
DNA: TGCAGCGTTAGGACTAGCGGGGGGGCCCTGAGTGCCTACAATGAGCAGTTCTTC

V: TRBV9
J: TRBJ2-5
size: .
D: .
CDR3: CASSVSGTSLSNEQYF
DNA: TGTGCCAGCAGCGTAAGCGGCACTAGCTTGAGCAATGAGCAGTACTTC

V: TRBV20-1
J: TRBJ2-1
size: .
D: .
CDR3: CSARDLREGYNEQFF
DNA: TGCAGTGCTAGAGATCTGCGGGAAGGCTACAATGAGCAGTTCTTC

V: TRBV9
J: TRBJ2-1
size: .
D: .
CDR3: CASSVEVLGSPFGNEQFF
DNA: TGTGCCAGCAGCGTAGAAGTCTTGGGTTCCCCCTTCGGCAATGAGCAGTTCTTC

V: TRBV9
J: TRBJ2-3
size: .
D: TRBD2
CDR3: CASSPGLAGGTLGGPQYF
DNA: TGTGCCAGCAGCCCGGGACTAGCGGGAGGAACCCTCGGGGGGCCGCAGTATTTT

V: TRBV20-1
J: TRBJ1-5
size: few
D: .
CDR3: CSARDGHRPQHF
DNA: TGCAGTGCTAGAGACGGTCATAGGCCCCAGCATTTT

V: TRBV4-3
J: TRBJ2-7
size: .
D: .
CDR3: CASSQDPGQRGEQYF
DNA: TGCGCCAGCAGCCAAGATCCAGGACAGAGAGGCGAGCAGTACTTC

V: TRBV20-1
J: TRBJ1-3
size: .
D: TRBD1
CDR3: CSATGQQNTIYF
DNA: TGCAGTGCCACGGGACAGCAAAACACCATATATTTT

V: TRBV29-1
J: TRBJ1-2
size: .
D: .
CDR3: CSEDTVGGGHTF
DNA: TGCAGCGAGGATACAGTTGGGGGTGGCCACACCTTC

V: TRBV9
J: TRBJ1-2
size: .
D: .
CDR3: CASSVGVSVNYGHTF
DNA: TGTGCCAGCAGCGTAGGTGTCTCAGTGAACTATGGCCACACCTTC

V: TRBV20-1
J: TRBJ2-7
size: .
D: .
CDR3: CSARRPGLKIEQYF
DNA: TGCAGTGCTAGGAGGCCGGGGCTGAAGATCGAGCAGTACTTC

V: TRBV6-5
J: TRBJ1-6
size: few
D: TRBD1
CDR3: CASRFLTGGGGSPLHF
DNA: TGTGCCAGCAGGTTCCTGACAGGGGGGGGCGGTTCACCCCTCCACTTT

V: TRBV7-9
J: TRBJ2-7
size: few
D: .
CDR3: CASSLGAAREQYF
DNA: TGTGCCAGCAGCTTAGGGGCTGCACGGGAGCAGTACTTC

V: TRBV4-1
J: TRBJ2-1
size: .
D: TRBD1
CDR3: CASEGTDNNEQFF
DNA: TGCGCCAGCGAGGGGACAGACAACAATGAGCAGTTCTTC

V: TRBV5-1
J: TRBJ2-7
size: once
D: TRBD2
CDR3: CASSLAGLASSYNEQYF
DNA: TGCGCCAGCAGCTTGGCCGGACTAGCCTCCTCCTACAATGAGCAGTACTTC

V: TRBV12-3/TRBV12-4
J: TRBJ2-2
size: .
D: TRBD1
CDR3: CASSPRGRLSGELFF
DNA: TGTGCCAGCAGTCCCAGGGGGCGCCTGTCCGGGGAGCTGTTTTTT

V: TRBV5-1
J: TRBJ2-7
size: few
D: TRBD1
CDR3: CASQGASYEQYF
DNA: TGCGCCTCCCAGGGGGCCTCCTACGAGCAGTACTTC

V: TRBV20-1
J: TRBJ2-7
size: .
D: TRBD2
CDR3: CSAPLDRRLAGGLYEQYF
DNA: TGCAGTGCTCCCCTAGACAGGAGACTAGCGGGAGGGCTTTACGAGCAGTACTTC

V: TRBV28
J: TRBJ2-5
size: .
D: TRBD2
CDR3: CASSWGVAGVVETQYF
DNA: TGTGCCAGCAGTTGGGGAGTAGCGGGAGTTGTGGAGACCCAGTACTTC

V: TRBV6-5
J: TRBJ2-7
size: many
D: TRBD1
CDR3: CASSPGQGAYEQYF
DNA: TGCGCCAGCAGCCCGGGACAGGGGGCCTACGAGCAGTACTTC

V: TRBV10-3
J: TRBJ2-7
size: .
D: .
CDR3: CAISGGKASSSYEQYF
DNA: TGTGCCATCAGTGGGGGTAAGGCGTCGAGCTCCTACGAGCAGTACTTC

V: TRBV2
J: TRBJ2-1
size: .
D: TRBD2
CDR3: CASRTTSGGDNEQFF
DNA: TGTGCCAGCAGAACGACTAGCGGGGGAGACAATGAGCAGTTCTTC

V: TRBV18
J: TRBJ2-7
size: .
D: .
CDR3: CASSLDGFTSSYEQYF
DNA: TGTGCCAGCTCCCTGGACGGCTTTACGAGCTCCTACGAGCAGTACTTC

V: TRBV11-2
J: TRBJ1-2
size: .
D: .
CDR3: CASSPASLQGYGYTF
DNA: TGTGCCAGCAGCCCGGCCTCCCTTCAAGGGTATGGCTACACCTTC

V: TRBV14
J: TRBJ1-1
size: .
D: .
CDR3: CASSQEVENTEAFF
DNA: TGTGCCAGCAGCCAAGAGGTTGAGAACACTGAAGCTTTCTTT

V: TRBV7-9
J: TRBJ2-5
size: many
D: .
CDR3: CASSLALGAETQYF
DNA: TGTGCCAGCAGCTTAGCGCTGGGTGCGGAGACCCAGTACTTC

V: TRBV21-1
J: TRBJ2-7
size: .
D: .
CDR3: CASTSTRTITYEQYF
DNA: TGTGCCAGCACATCAACCCGGACAATCACCTACGAGCAGTACTTC

V: TRBV6-2/TRBV6-3
J: TRBJ2-3
size: few
D: TRBD1
CDR3: CASSSTGVTQYF
DNA: TGTGCCAGCAGCTCGACAGGGGTTACGCAGTATTTT

V: TRBV5-1
J: TRBJ2-6
size: few
D: .
CDR3: CASSRTQPSGANVLTF
DNA: TGCGCCAGCAGCCGAACTCAGCCCTCTGGGGCCAACGTCCTGACTTTC

V: TRBV29-1
J: TRBJ2-2
size: .
D: .
CDR3: CSGTGGAGELFF
DNA: TGCAGCGGCACCGGGGGCGCCGGGGAGCTGTTTTTT

V: TRBV5-1
J: TRBJ2-1
size: .
D: .
CDR3: CASSLEVKQFF
DNA: TGCGCCAGCAGTCTCGAAGTAAAGCAGTTCTTC

V: TRBV4-1
J: TRBJ2-5
size: .
D: TRBD2
CDR3: CASSQGTSGGEYQETQYF
DNA: TGCGCCAGCAGCCAAGGGACTAGCGGGGGGGAATACCAGGAGACCCAGTACTTC

V: TRBV13
J: TRBJ2-2
size: .
D: .
CDR3: CASSLVYFPRELFF
DNA: TGTGCCAGCAGCTTAGTATACTTCCCGAGGGAGCTGTTTTTT

V: TRBV6-6
J: TRBJ1-2
size: .
D: .
CDR3: CASSASGYTF
DNA: TGTGCCAGCAGCGCCAGCGGCTACACCTTC

V: TRBV7-9
J: TRBJ1-1
size: .
D: TRBD1
CDR3: CASSQLGQGLPEAFF
DNA: TGTGCCAGCAGCCAATTAGGACAGGGCTTACCTGAAGCTTTCTTT

V: TRBV29-1
J: TRBJ1-1
size: .
D: TRBD1
CDR3: CSSSLGGQAEAFF
DNA: TGCAGCTCATCCCTAGGGGGACAGGCTGAAGCTTTCTTT

V: TRBV20-1
J: TRBJ2-5
size: .
D: .
CDR3: CSAGSFRDQETQYF
DNA: TGCAGTGCGGGCTCCTTCAGGGACCAGGAGACCCAGTACTTC

V: TRBV12-3/TRBV12-4
J: TRBJ2-1
size: .
D: .
CDR3: CASSLTGRQFF
DNA: TGTGCCAGCAGTCTAACCGGTAGGCAGTTCTTC

V: TRBV7-2
J: TRBJ2-7
size: once
D: .
CDR3: CASSLFAQGTYEQYF
DNA: TGTGCCAGCAGCTTATTCGCACAGGGAACCTACGAGCAGTACTTC

V: TRBV6-6
J: TRBJ2-1
size: .
D: .
CDR3: CASSLPDGEQFF
DNA: TGTGCCAGCAGCCTACCAGACGGCGAGCAGTTCTTC

V: TRBV27
J: TRBJ1-1
size: few
D: .
CDR3: CASSGWTVNTEAFF
DNA: TGTGCCAGCAGTGGATGGACAGTGAACACTGAAGCTTTCTTT

V: TRBV6-4
J: TRBJ1-2
size: few
D: .
CDR3: CASKSPAVRDYGYTF
DNA: TGTGCCAGCAAGTCCCCTGCCGTAAGGGACTATGGCTACACCTTC

V: TRBV27
J: TRBJ2-3
size: .
D: TRBD2
CDR3: CASTPGLAVPTDTQYF
DNA: TGTGCCAGCACCCCGGGGCTAGCGGTACCCACAGATACGCAGTATTTT

V: TRBV20-1
J: TRBJ2-1
size: once
D: .
CDR3: CSARDWEGVEQFF
DNA: TGCAGTGCTAGAGATTGGGAGGGGGTTGAGCAGTTCTTC

V: TRBV2
J: TRBJ2-2
size: .
D: .
CDR3: CASTLRPLGGELFF
DNA: TGTGCCAGCACTCTGCGGCCTCTCGGCGGGGAGCTGTTTTTT

V: TRBV10-3
J: TRBJ2-3
size: .
D: .
CDR3: CATLLGASTDTQYF
DNA: TGTGCCACCTTGCTGGGGGCTAGCACAGATACGCAGTATTTT

V: TRBV2
J: TRBJ2-1
size: .
D: .
CDR3: CASSGTASTGPEQFF
DNA: TGTGCCAGTAGCGGTACTGCTTCGACAGGCCCTGAGCAGTTCTTC

V: TRBV4-1
J: TRBJ1-4
size: .
D: .
CDR3: CASSQSERRINEKLFF
DNA: TGCGCCAGCAGCCAAAGCGAAAGACGGATCAATGAAAAACTGTTTTTT

V: TRBV10-3
J: TRBJ2-1
size: .
D: TRBD1
CDR3: CAIESTGAYNEQFF
DNA: TGTGCCATAGAGTCGACAGGGGCCTACAATGAGCAGTTCTTC

V: TRBV9
J: TRBJ2-1
size: few
D: TRBD2
CDR3: CASSTWGGRNEQFF
DNA: TGTGCCAGCAGCACGTGGGGGGGACGTAATGAGCAGTTCTTC

V: TRBV4-2
J: TRBJ1-5
size: .
D: .
CDR3: CASSQFLHRGLNQPQHF
DNA: TGTGCCAGCAGCCAATTTCTTCACCGGGGACTAAATCAGCCCCAGCATTTT

V: TRBV4-2
J: TRBJ2-2
size: .
D: .
CDR3: CASSQGFQARATGELFF
DNA: TGTGCCAGCAGCCAAGGATTTCAGGCCCGAGCCACCGGGGAGCTGTTTTTT

V: TRBV20-1
J: TRBJ2-1
size: .
D: TRBD2
CDR3: CSATTSGSFNEQFF
DNA: TGCAGTGCTACTACTAGCGGGAGTTTCAATGAGCAGTTCTTC

V: TRBV5-1
J: TRBJ1-1
size: .
D: .
CDR3: CASSLRGKGGNTEAFF
DNA: TGCGCCAGCAGCTTGCGGGGTAAGGGGGGGAACACTGAAGCTTTCTTT

V: TRBV4-1
J: TRBJ1-5
size: .
D: .
CDR3: CASSQAVAQPQHF
DNA: TGCGCCAGCAGCCAAGCGGTGGCTCAGCCCCAGCATTTT

V: TRBV20-1
J: TRBJ2-3
size: .
D: TRBD1
CDR3: CSAIHGDSWVGTQYF
DNA: TGCAGTGCTATTCATGGGGACAGTTGGGTTGGTACGCAGTATTTT